The present TCR beta chain was sequenced within a study of shared clonotypes between healthy human individuals. Overall study: Each donor contributed plates that comprised three CD4 naive, three CD4 memory, two CD8 naive and one CD8 memory. Study observations and caveats: Although depth was large, rarefaction showed that sequencing of the sorted subsets was incomplete. Compared with memory subsets, naive subsets generally had larger estimated richness.

Note on this clone: Its cognate antigen is unknown.

Here immunoSEQ multiplex PCR was the method, and the copy in TCRdb shows in-frame clones only, minus some. The table has about 2 million clones, 85% to 95% seen once. The ends were cut back, 5 bases at V and 0 bases at J, with 12 bases in the middle. CDR3 size: 15 residues. Germline V gives CDR1 SGHTA, CDR2 FQGTGA. CD45RO-negative cells were positively selected for CCR7, leaving out terminally differentiated effector memory CD45RA+ cells. The sequence derives from a man between 18 and 35 years old in good health. The J gene is TRBJ2-3, the V gene TRBV7-3, with D uncertain. Sequencing input: naive CD8+ T cells sorted from blood. CDR3 in amino acids: CASSPGHTSTDTQYF. The CDR3 DNA reads as TGTGCCAGCAGCCCCGGTCATACTAGCACAGATACGCAGTATTTT.